What follows are 26 T cell receptor beta chains derived from one specimen sequenced in a study of early T cells in non-severe SARS-CoV-2 infection. TCRdb independently ran MiXCR on the 5' RACE reads; one entry per CDR3 protein. The table lists roughly 80,000 distinct CDR3 sequences, less than 20% of them singletons. Sequencing input: whole blood. Receptor source: an adult who was a healthcare worker with PCR-confirmed SARS-CoV-2 infection or an uninfected control (not recorded which).

The chain carries TRBV6-1 and TRBJ1-2, with D possibly TRBD1 on 5 matching bases. The CDR3 runs 16 residues. In germline, CDR1 is MNHNS, CDR2 SASEGT. V gave up 2 bases and J gave up 4 bases, with 17 bases separating them. The chain's CDR3 is CASSESGQGPLYGYTF. The CDR3 nucleotides are TGTGCCAGCAGTGAAAGCGGGCAGGGTCCCCTCTATGGCTACACCTTC.

The chain has TRBV20-1 and TRBJ1-3, with 7 bases aligning to TRBD1. The CDR3 sequence is 14 residues long. In germline, CDR1 is DFQATT, CDR2 SNEGSKA (reference sequence). J lost 0 bases, V lost 5 bases, and 4 bases had no gene match. The chain's CDR3 is CSALTGVSGNTIYF. In DNA, the CDR3 is TGCAGTGCTCTAACAGGGGTCTCTGGAAACACCATATATTTT.

This chain links TRBV5-1 with TRBJ2-7, with a weak D call TRBD2 (5 bases). Germline V lookup: CDR1 SGHRS, CDR2 YFSETQ. CDR3 size: 12 residues. Trimming shortened V by 4 bases and J by 7 bases, and 12 bases separated the two germline ends. The CDR3 nucleotides read TGCGCCAGCAGCCCGGACTGGGGAGAGCAGTACTTC. As protein: CASSPDWGEQYF.

This clonotype has a handful of counts. CDR3 nucleotides: TGTGCCAGCAGCCAAGATCTGAGGGTCACCGGGGAGCTGTTTTTT. This encodes CASSQDLRVTGELFF. The rearrangement joins TRBV4-2 to TRBJ2-2; D is perhaps TRBD2 (5 bases). This CDR3 is built from 15 residues. Trimming removed 0 bases at V and 4 bases at J, with 9 bases between. Germline V lookup: CDR1 LGHNA, CDR2 YNFKEQ.

This clonotype was seen many times. This chain connects TRBV28 to TRBJ1-2; TRBD1 might be the D (5 bases). CDR1 and CDR2 (germline): MDHEN, SYDVKM. The V and J ends lost 7 bases and 9 bases respectively, with 24 bases between them. This CDR3 region has 15 residues. The chain's CDR3 is CASTSTGTKLIRYTF. The CDR3 nucleotides are TGTGCCAGCACCTCTACGGGGACTAAACTAATTCGCTACACCTTC.

The sample holds a few counts of this clonotype. The chain employs TRBV6-5 and TRBJ2-7, with D unresolved. Germline V gene lookup returns CDR1 MNHEY and CDR2 SVGAGI. The CDR3 extends over 15 amino acids. V was cut by 0 bases and J by 5 bases, with 14 bases left in between. CDR3 nucleotides: TGTGCCAGCAGTTACTCCGAAAGGGCTCGGAACGAGCAGTACTTC. It specifies CASSYSERARNEQYF.

The chain is built from TRBV19 and TRBJ2-1, with D maybe TRBD1 (6 bases). This CDR3 contains 14 residues. Germline CDR1 is LNHDA and CDR2 is SQIVND (reference sequence). Deletions cut 6 bases from V and 10 bases from J, with 19 bases between. The CDR3 region is CASSWDTLEGEQFF. In DNA form, the CDR3 reads TGTGCCAGTAGCTGGGACACCCTCGAGGGGGAGCAGTTCTTC.

V usage is TRBV20-1 and J usage is TRBJ2-7, with 10 bases aligning to TRBD1. The CDR3 runs 13 residues. Trimming cost V 6 bases and J 2 bases; bases outside gene matches: 4. In germline, CDR1 is DFQATT, CDR2 SNEGSKA (reference sequence). CDR3 in amino acids: CSAPGQGAYEQYF. CDR3 in DNA: TGCAGTGCCCCCGGACAGGGGGCCTACGAGCAGTACTTC.

This clonotype was counted only a few times. This rearrangement joins TRBV6-6 to TRBJ2-3; no clear D. Per germline, CDR1 MNHNY and CDR2 SVGAGI (reference sequence). CDR3 length: 15 residues. Trimming left V 5 bases short and J 2 bases short, with 14 bases between. This chain's CDR3 is CASSPSVMYTDTQYF. The CDR3 nucleotides are TGTGCCAGCAGTCCTTCAGTGATGTACACAGATACGCAGTATTTT.

This clonotype was counted a few times. The chain couples TRBV29-1 to TRBJ1-2, with D perhaps TRBD1 (6 bases). Germline values: CDR1 SQVTM, CDR2 ANQGSEA. CDR3 length: 14 amino acids. Deletions cut 7 bases from V and 6 bases from J, with 21 bases between. The CDR3 spells CSASTRGRSHGYTF. CDR3 DNA sequence: TGCAGCGCATCAACCCGGGGGCGATCCCATGGCTACACCTTC. Full variable domain (outside the CDR3, taken from reference TRBV29-1 and TRBJ1-2): SAVISQKPSRDICQRGTSLTIQCQVDSQVTMMFWYRQQPGQSLTLIATANQGSEATYESGFVIDKFPISRPNLTFSTLTVSNMSPEDSSIYLCSASTRGRSHGYTFGSGTRLTVV.

A few counts support this clonotype. The gene calls are TRBV28 and TRBJ1-5; D might be TRBD1 (5 bases). From germline, CDR1 is MDHEN and CDR2 SYDVKM. Trimming left V 6 bases short and J 0 bases short, with 18 bases between. The CDR3 runs to 17 residues. The DNA of the CDR3 is TGTGCCAGCAGCCATGGGGGTTTAGCCTATAGCAATCAGCCCCAGCATTTT. This translates into CASSHGGLAYSNQPQHF.

V gene TRBV6-1 combines with J gene TRBJ2-3; TRBD2 matches 11 bases. With 6 bases clipped from V and 0 bases from J, the junction kept 5 bases outside the gene matches. The CDR3 spans 16 residues. Looked up from germline, CDR1 is MNHNS and CDR2 is SASEGT. CDR3: CASRPLAGGSTDTQYF. The CDR3, as DNA: TGTGCCAGCAGGCCCCTAGCGGGGGGTAGCACAGATACGCAGTATTTT.

The J gene is TRBJ2-7, the V gene TRBV10-2; 7 bases align to TRBD1. The V segment lost 10 bases and the J segment 3 bases; nucleotides outside the gene matches: 6. Germline V gives CDR1 WSHSY, CDR2 SAAADI. The CDR3 runs to 12 residues. The CDR3 region has the DNA TGCGCCATCGCCGGGACAGACTACGAGCAGTACTTC. The encoded protein is CAIAGTDYEQYF.

This clonotype was counted a few times. The rearrangement uses TRBV18 and TRBJ2-7; 9 nucleotides match TRBD1. V shed 3 bases and J 0 bases; nucleotides not matched to a gene: 3. There are 15 residues in the CDR3. Looked up from germline, CDR1 is KGHSH and CDR2 is LQKENI. The CDR3, as DNA: TGTGCCAGCTCACCGGACAGGGGCACCTCCTACGAGCAGTACTTC. Translating gives CASSPDRGTSYEQYF. Full variable domain (rest looked up from reference TRBV18 and TRBJ2-7): NAGVMQNPRHLVRRRGQEARLRCSPMKGHSHVYWYRQLPEEGLKFMVYLQKENIIDESGMPKERFSAEFPKEGPSILRIQQVVRGDSAAYFCASSPDRGTSYEQYFGPGTRLTVT.

A note on this clonotype: No DNA is shown, since the ends of the CDR3 on it are uncertain; the CDR3 is the one TCRdb lists. The CDR3 sequence: CSAREPVGGGTGELFF. V usage is TRBV20-1 and J usage is TRBJ2-2; TRBD1, as called in the table, went unchecked against the DNA. Germline assignment: CDR1 DFQATT and CDR2 SNEGSKA (reference sequence). The CDR3 contains 16 residues when both ends are counted.

This clonotype was seen only a few times. V is TRBV6-6 and J is TRBJ2-7, with 8 positions matching TRBD1. V dropped 10 bases and J dropped 4; count of bases not matched to a gene: 9. This CDR3 spans 13 amino acids. Germline V lookup: CDR1 MNHNY, CDR2 SVGAGI (reference sequence). This CDR3 reads CAMATGATYEQYF. The CDR3 region has the DNA TGTGCCATGGCGACAGGGGCCACGTACGAGCAGTACTTC.

In this sample, this clonotype turned up a few times. V gene TRBV3-1 combines with J gene TRBJ2-1; 7 positions agree with TRBD2. The CDR3 spans 13 residues. The trim removed 1 base at V and 10 bases at J, leaving 4 bases unmatched. Germline V gene lookup returns CDR1 LGHDT and CDR2 YNNKEL (reference sequence). The CDR3 loop reads CASSQGLGGEQFF. The CDR3 nucleotides are TGTGCCAGCAGCCAAGGGCTGGGGGGGGAGCAGTTCTTC.

The gene calls are TRBV18 and TRBJ2-1; D gene ambiguous. The CDR3 is made up of 12 amino acids. With 3 bases removed from V and 9 bases from J, the gap between germline ends came to 9 bases. Germline CDR1 is KGHSH and CDR2 is LQKENI. CDR3 bases: TGTGCCAGCTCACCCCCGCTCCGTGAGCAGTTCTTC. Its translation: CASSPPLREQFF. The full variable domain, rest sourced from reference TRBV18 and TRBJ2-1, is NAGVMQNPRHLVRRRGQEARLRCSPMKGHSHVYWYRQLPEEGLKFMVYLQKENIIDESGMPKERFSAEFPKEGPSILRIQQVVRGDSAAYFCASSPPLREQFFGPGTRLTVL.

The rearrangement joins TRBV11-2 to TRBJ1-1; perhaps TRBD1 as D (5 bases). Germline CDR1 and CDR2: SGHAT and FQNNGV. The V and J ends lost 2 bases and 0 bases respectively, with 10 bases between them. This CDR3 spans 15 amino acids. As DNA, the CDR3 is TGTGCCAGCAGCTTATCAACAGGAATGAACACTGAAGCTTTCTTT. Translating it yields CASSLSTGMNTEAFF.

This clonotype showed up many times. The V gene is TRBV10-3, the J gene TRBJ1-4; no clear D gene. Germline CDR1 reads ENHRY; CDR2 reads SYGVKD. CDR3 length: 16 amino acids. The V and J ends lost 3 bases and 3 bases respectively, with 14 bases between them. The CDR3 nucleotides are TGTGCCATCAGTGACTCCCCCAGGAGGGCTAATGAAAAACTGTTTTTT. Translated, it gives CAISDSPRRANEKLFF.

The rearrangement joins TRBV10-3 to TRBJ2-7, with TRBD1 as a possible D gene (6 bases). From germline, CDR1 is ENHRY and CDR2 SYGVKD. Trimming left V 3 bases short and J 6 bases short, with 15 bases between. The CDR3 contains 14 residues. The CDR3, as DNA: TGTGCCATCAGTGAAACAGGGCAGCCGGGCGAGCAGTACTTC. It is translated as CAISETGQPGEQYF.

The rearrangement links TRBV7-9 to TRBJ2-7, with 7 bases fitting TRBD1. Germline V gene data show CDR1 as SEHNR and CDR2 as FQNEAQ (reference sequence). V was pared by 4 bases and J by 3 bases, with 6 bases of the junction left unmatched. The CDR3 runs 14 residues. The CDR3 protein is CASSSPDRVYEQYF. In DNA form, the CDR3 reads TGTGCCAGCAGCTCGCCAGACAGGGTCTACGAGCAGTACTTC.

The chain couples TRBV20-1 to TRBJ2-7, with D tentatively TRBD1 (6 bases). The V end was cut by 5 bases, the J end by 0 bases, with 14 bases between. The CDR3 is made up of 14 amino acids. Germline V CDR1 and CDR2: DFQATT, SNEGSKA (reference sequence). CDR3 region: CSASTGPDSYEQYF. The CDR3 DNA reads TGCAGTGCTTCGACAGGACCCGACTCCTACGAGCAGTACTTC.

The sample holds a few counts of this clonotype. The rearrangement links TRBV29-1 to TRBJ2-7; D remains unclear. This CDR3 has 12 residues. The germline V and J ends were trimmed by 4 bases and 5 bases, with 12 bases remaining between them. Germline lookup yields CDR1 SQVTM and CDR2 ANQGSEA. The CDR3: CSVARGGDEQYF. In DNA, the CDR3 is TGCAGCGTTGCACGAGGTGGTGACGAGCAGTACTTC.

The V and J genes are TRBV20-1 and TRBJ2-7; unclear D gene. Per germline, CDR1 DFQATT and CDR2 SNEGSKA (reference sequence). Trimming pared 6 bases from V and 0 bases from J, leaving 12 bases between. This CDR3 is built from 13 residues. CDR3 sequence (DNA): TGCAGTGCGCCACCCCCGAGCTCCTACGAGCAGTACTTC. It yields the protein CSAPPPSSYEQYF.

This clonotype appeared a few times. V and J are TRBV4-1 and TRBJ2-3; unclear D gene. The V and J ends lost 1 base and 6 bases respectively, with 17 bases between them. The CDR3 has 16 residues. Germline V gives CDR1 MGHRA, CDR2 YSYEKL. The CDR3 coding sequence is TGCGCCAGCAGCCAAGTATTGGCTCTCGCGGCCGATACGCAGTATTTT. This codes for CASSQVLALAADTQYF.